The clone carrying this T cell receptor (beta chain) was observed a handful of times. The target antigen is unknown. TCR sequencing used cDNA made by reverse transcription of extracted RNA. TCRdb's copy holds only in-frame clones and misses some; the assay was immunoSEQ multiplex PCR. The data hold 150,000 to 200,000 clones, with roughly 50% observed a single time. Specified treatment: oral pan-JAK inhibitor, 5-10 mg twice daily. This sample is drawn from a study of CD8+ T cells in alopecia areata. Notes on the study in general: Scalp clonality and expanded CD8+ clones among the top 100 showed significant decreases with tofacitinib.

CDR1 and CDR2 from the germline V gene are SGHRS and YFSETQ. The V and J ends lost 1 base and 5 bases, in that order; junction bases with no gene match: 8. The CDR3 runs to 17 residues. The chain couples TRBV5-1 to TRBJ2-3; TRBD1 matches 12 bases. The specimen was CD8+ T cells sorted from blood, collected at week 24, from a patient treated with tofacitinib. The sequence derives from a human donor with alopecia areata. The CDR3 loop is CASSLITGQGAEDTQYF. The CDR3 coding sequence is TGCGCCAGCAGCTTGATCACGGGACAGGGGGCCGAAGATACGCAGTATTTT.